This is a list of T cell receptor beta chains from one sample in a study of blood T cell repertoires in COVID-19. Measured with immunoSEQ multiplex PCR; TCRdb has only the in-frame clones, and not every one. The data show some 220,000 clones, 60% to 85% seen once. Sequencing was performed on peripheral blood. The receptors shown here come from a woman aged 70 to 79 with acute or convalescent COVID-19. CDR3s include the opening cysteine and the closing phenylalanine or tryptophan. The D gene is left open where the match is weak. Part of the rows lack a size; the others show once, few, many or a class for expanded clones.

d_call clone_size j_call v_call cdr3_aa cdr3_nt
- few TRBJ1-6 TRBV7-9 CASSLRDKGGSPLHF TGTGCCAGCAGCTTACGAGACAAGGGAGGTTCACCCCTCCACTTT
- - TRBJ2-5 TRBV7-2 CASSLPTSPQETQYF TGTGCCAGCAGCTTACCAACTAGCCCCCAAGAGACCCAGTACTTC
- - TRBJ2-1 TRBV12-3/TRBV12-4 CASSPIHNEQFF TGTGCCAGCAGTCCTATACACAATGAGCAGTTCTTC
TRBD2 - TRBJ2-5 TRBV3-1/TRBV3-2 CASSPDGTSGWETQYF TGTGCCAGCAGCCCGGACGGGACTAGCGGGTGGGAGACCCAGTACTTC
TRBD1 - TRBJ2-1 TRBV7-9 CASSLRQGINNEQFF TGTGCCAGCAGCTTAAGACAGGGTATTAACAATGAGCAGTTCTTC
TRBD1 - TRBJ1-6 TRBV7-2 CASSLMGQGFNSPLHF TGTGCCAGCAGCTTAATGGGACAGGGTTTCAATTCACCCCTCCACTTT
TRBD1 - TRBJ2-4 TRBV30 CAWSVQGGNIQYF TGTGCCTGGAGTGTACAGGGGGGAAACATTCAGTACTTC
TRBD2 - TRBJ2-3 TRBV14 CASSPTSGGSHTQYF TGTGCCAGCAGCCCAACTAGCGGGGGGAGTCATACGCAGTATTTT
TRBD1 - TRBJ1-1 TRBV19 CASSWGTGGATEAFF TGTGCCAGTAGTTGGGGGACAGGGGGCGCGACTGAAGCTTTCTTT
- - TRBJ1-4 TRBV5-8 CASSMTLGATNEKLFF TGTGCCAGCAGCATGACTCTGGGTGCAACTAATGAAAAACTGTTTTTT
TRBD2 - TRBJ2-1 TRBV11-3 CASSSPNIAGGHNEQFF TGTGCCAGCAGCTCCCCCAATATAGCGGGGGGGCACAATGAGCAGTTCTTC
- - TRBJ1-4 TRBV14 CASSQAGGFDEKLFF TGTGCCAGCAGCCAAGCTGGGGGGTTTGATGAAAAACTGTTTTTT